The rows below give T cell receptor beta chains drawn from one sample of a study of blood T cell repertoires in COVID-19. Generated by immunoSEQ multiplex PCR, the TCRdb table keeps only in-frame clones and is missing some. This sample carries about 220,000 clones, about four fifths of them seen once, and the ten largest clones take about 3.6%. Input material: peripheral blood. The receptors were sampled from a woman of 80 years or more with acute or convalescent COVID-19. Each CDR3 is given with its conserved first and last residue. The order of the fields is V gene, D gene, J gene, clone size, CDR3 protein, CDR3 DNA. D genes are given only for firm matches. Not all rows give a size; the values are once, few, many and, for expanded clones, a class.

TRBV5-6	.	TRBJ1-3	.	CASSFDWSSGNTIYF	TGTGCCAGCAGCTTCGACTGGAGCTCTGGAAACACCATATATTTT
TRBV19	.	TRBJ1-1	.	CASSIVQIMNTEAFF	TGTGCCAGTAGTATAGTTCAGATTATGAACACTGAAGCTTTCTTT
TRBV28	.	TRBJ1-2	.	CASSLSLQGPYGYTF	TGTGCCAGCAGTTTATCCCTACAGGGCCCCTATGGCTACACCTTC
TRBV2	TRBD1	TRBJ1-2	.	CASSEQGVYGYTF	TGTGCCAGCAGTGAGCAGGGGGTCTATGGCTACACCTTC
TRBV10-3	TRBD2	TRBJ2-1	.	CATVPGTSGDYNEQFF	TGTGCCACCGTTCCGGGAACTAGCGGGGATTACAATGAGCAGTTCTTC
TRBV5-4	TRBD2	TRBJ2-2	.	CASSIRTSGTGELFF	TGTGCCAGCAGCATCCGGACTAGCGGGACCGGGGAGCTGTTTTTT
TRBV14	.	TRBJ1-6	.	CASSPTPGNNSPLHF	TGTGCCAGCAGCCCGACCCCCGGGAATAATTCACCCCTCCACTTT
TRBV3-1/TRBV3-2	.	TRBJ1-4	.	CASSLYRVGEKLFF	TGTGCCAGCAGCTTGTACAGGGTGGGAGAAAAACTGTTTTTT
TRBV7-2	TRBD2	TRBJ2-5	.	CASKSSGGAWQETQYF	TGTGCCAGCAAGTCTAGCGGGGGGGCTTGGCAAGAGACCCAGTACTTC
TRBV7-7	.	TRBJ1-1	once	CASSATRNTEAFF	TGTGCTAGCAGCGCCACCAGGAACACTGAAGCTTTCTTT
TRBV6-5	TRBD1	TRBJ1-2	.	CASSYSDRAGGYTF	TGTGCCAGCAGTTACTCCGACAGGGCAGGTGGCTACACCTTC
TRBV5-5	.	TRBJ1-6	.	CASSFQGTPETSPLHF	TGTGCCAGCAGCTTCCAGGGCACTCCCGAAACTTCACCCCTCCACTTT
TRBV5-1	TRBD1	TRBJ1-6	.	CASSPMTGLNSPLHF	TGCGCCAGCAGCCCCATGACAGGGCTAAATTCACCCCTCCACTTT
TRBV2	.	TRBJ1-6	.	CASSDPRKGAASPLHF	TGTGCCAGCAGTGACCCACGCAAGGGAGCAGCTTCACCCCTCCACTTT
TRBV5-8	TRBD1	TRBJ1-1	.	CASSLVRQGGYGMEAFF	TGTGCCAGCAGCTTGGTCCGACAGGGGGGATATGGGATGGAAGCTTTCTTT
TRBV27	TRBD1	TRBJ1-5	.	CASSPSPWGTGYQPQHF	TGTGCCAGCAGCCCCTCCCCGTGGGGGACAGGGTATCAGCCCCAGCATTTT
TRBV9	TRBD2	TRBJ2-5	.	CASSSSGGAYSETQYF	TGTGCCAGCAGCAGTAGCGGGGGGGCTTATTCGGAGACCCAGTACTTC
TRBV2	.	TRBJ1-2	.	CASSDEADGYTF	TGTGCCAGCAGTGACGAGGCCGATGGCTACACCTTC